The entry below describes one T cell receptor (beta chain). Its antigen has not been determined. Base qualities were left out, and no much larger clone turns up one base away. This entry comes from a study of T cell responses to AZD1222 COVID-19 vaccine (dated by TCRdb to about 2021). Background for the entire study: AZD1222 recipients given second doses at about 4 weeks or at about 12 weeks were pooled, since spike-specific TCR depth and breadth were not found to differ between the two schedules. TCR sequencing was performed for 230 to 250 trial participants, of whom around 210 were given two doses of AZD1222 and 26 were given two doses of MenACWY control vaccine. Enrollment into the trials was organized by age into subgroups of 18-55, 56-69 and 70-plus years, and those subgroups contained roughly 150, 30 and 60 TCR-sequenced participants, respectively. The research as a whole found: Reportedly, close to half of the unique spike-specific TCRs recognized epitopes lying outside the regions that are mutated in the B.1.351 and B.1.1.7 variants. Because no day 14 peak-response samples were available, the repertoires could be characterized only after the peak T cell response. In the small 56-69-year group, the increase in depth fell short of significance, most likely because of low power. CD4 TCRs associated with the vaccine covered the entire spike protein, and the dominant responses were in regions 160-218 and 743-854. After two AZD1222 doses, both the breadth and the depth of spike-specific TCRs were significantly higher than at day 0 and than in MenACWY recipients. Participants were mostly white British, with more females than males. The authors suggested clonal diversity may have been underestimated. Conclusions about previously exposed vaccinees were limited because only six AZD1222 recipients were SARS-CoV-2 seropositive at baseline.

The time point label on this specimen signifies: baseline before first vaccination. Vaccinee samples were obtained from the UK trials COV001 and COV002, which included a single-blind randomized controlled phase 2/3 trial of AZD1222 (ChAdOx1 nCoV-19) in healthy adults. Trial participant PBMC samples were collected at day 0 and day 28 after the second dose for TCRbeta chain sequencing. Sequences LNHDA (CDR1) and SQIVND (CDR2) are obtained from the germline V gene (reference sequence). From cysteine to phenylalanine, the CDR3 is 17 amino acids long. The retained sequence is limited to the CDR3, 51 bases, with the frame set at the first base. The junction carries 22 bases between V and J, which are trimmed by 7 bases and 1 base respectively. The CDR3 regions of human TCRbeta chains were analyzed by immunosequencing. On the authors' methods: TCRs in the repertoires were matched against a reference library of SARS-CoV-2-specific TCRs that had been generated with the MIRA antigen-specificity platform. Breadth was defined as the fraction of unique TCRs that were SARS-CoV-2-associated. Depth was defined as the fraction of total T cells that were SARS-CoV-2-associated. Using the MIRA data, every spike-specific TCR was mapped to the spike region that the TCR reacted to and assigned to either a CD4 or a CD8 class. Log10-transformed breadth and depth values were compared by one-way ANOVA with Sidak's multiple comparisons tests. The table was pulled from immuneACCESS by TCRdb, which kept in-frame rearrangements only. Such tables lose some clones; where checked, under half of the loss comes from unresolved V genes, and the rest has no known cause. V and J calls and clone size are given by that table; D and trimming were obtained from the DNA. Present in this sample are around 160,000 clones, 88% of which were seen just once. The top ten hold roughly 16% of the sample.

The sequence was obtained from an adult in good health. The sequenced sample was peripheral blood, obtained on day 0 of AZD1222 vaccination. This chain is built from TRBV19 and TRBJ1-2, with TRBD1 perhaps the D gene, on 5 matching bases. The DNA sequence is given as TGTGCCAGTACCCCCCAGGGAGTCCCGGGACTTAACTATGGCTACACCTTC. It translates as CASTPQGVPGLNYGYTF.